This T cell receptor beta chain was sequenced for a study of immune cell composition in non-small cell lung cancer. At the level of the study: Tumours were mainly lung adenocarcinoma or squamous cell carcinoma.

The CDR3 has 14 residues. The germline V and J ends were trimmed by 7 bases and 0 bases, with 12 bases remaining between them. Germline values: CDR1 LNHDA, CDR2 SQIVND (reference sequence). Assay: immunoSEQ multiplex PCR; the TCRdb copy retains only in-frame clones and omits some. The sample yields 15,000 or so clones, about two thirds seen once. The chain recombines TRBV19 with TRBJ1-2; the D gene is possibly TRBD1 (6 bases). Sequencing was performed on lung tumor tissue. The source is a human donor with non-small cell lung cancer. DNA of the CDR3: TGTGCCAGTAATCAGGGGTTCGCTAACTATGGCTACACCTTC. Amino acid sequence: CASNQGFANYGYTF.